Presented here are 9 T cell receptor beta chains from one specimen sequenced in a study of blood T cell repertoires in COVID-19. Here immunoSEQ multiplex PCR was the method, and the copy in TCRdb shows in-frame clones only, minus some. The profile shows some 300,000 clones, 85% to 95% of them singletons. The sequencing sample was made of PBMCs or T cells enriched from blood (not recorded which). The source of these receptors is a woman in her 30s who had been exposed to COVID-19.

The chain carries TRBV30 and TRBJ1-3, with D unresolved. The CDR3 sequence is 12 residues long. Germline assignment: CDR1 GTSNPN and CDR2 SVGIG (reference sequence). V was trimmed by 3 bases and J by 8 bases, leaving 11 bases between them. CDR3 sequence reads: CAWRREGYTIYF. The CDR3 DNA is TGTGCCTGGAGGAGGGAGGGCTACACCATATATTTT.

The CDR3 DNA reads TGTGCCAGCAGCTTGGTATCTACGGAGACCCAGTACTTC. Its protein is CASSLVSTETQYF. The rearrangement joins TRBV5-8 to TRBJ2-5; D ambiguous. The CDR3 spans 13 residues. V lost 0 bases to trimming and J lost 5 bases, with 8 bases between them. Germline values: CDR1 SGHTS, CDR2 YDEGEE.

The CDR3 sequence: CASSLTGPETQYF. The CDR3 nucleotides read TGTGCCAGCAGCCTGACAGGGCCAGAGACCCAGTACTTC. The rearrangement links TRBV11-2 to TRBJ2-5; 7 bases are a match to TRBD1. This CDR3 is built from 13 residues. Germline CDR1 reads SGHAT; CDR2 reads FQNNGV. V gave up 5 bases and J gave up 4 bases; unmatched junction bases: 4. The variable domain in full, with the rest retrieved from reference TRBV11-2 and TRBJ2-5, is EAGVAQSPRYKIIEKRQSVAFWCNPISGHATLYWYQQILGQGPKLLIQFQNNGVVDDSQLPKDRFSAERLKGVDSTLKIQPAKLEDSAVYLCASSLTGPETQYFGPGTRLLVL.

V gene TRBV5-1 combines with J gene TRBJ2-5; 8 positions agree with TRBD2. The CDR3 loop spans 15 amino acids. V shed 0 bases, J shed 1 base, and the junction held 2 bases outside the gene matches. Germline V CDR1 and CDR2: SGHRS, YFSETQ. CDR3 nucleotide sequence: TGCGCCAGCAGCTTGGCCGGGACTAGCCAAGAGACCCAGTACTTC. It codes for CASSLAGTSQETQYF.

V gene TRBV7-9 combines with J gene TRBJ1-1; the match to TRBD1 covers 7 bases. This CDR3 is built from 14 residues. With V trimmed by 3 bases and J by 6 bases, 7 bases remained unmatched. The germline V gene has CDR1 SEHNR and CDR2 FQNEAQ (reference sequence). In DNA, the CDR3 is TGTGCCAGCAGCTTGGGTAACAGGGGTCCTGAAGCTTTCTTT. Translation gives CASSLGNRGPEAFF.

The genes are TRBV5-4 and TRBJ2-7, with D tentatively TRBD2 (6 bases). The CDR3 is 16 residues long. The germline V and J ends were trimmed by 6 bases and 5 bases, with 24 bases remaining between them. Germline V CDR1 and CDR2: SGHNT, YYREEE (reference sequence). CDR3 sequence: CASTKGGTSSRHEQYF. The CDR3 DNA is TGTGCCAGCACCAAAGGCGGGACTTCCTCCCGCCACGAGCAGTACTTC.

The chain links TRBV30 to TRBJ1-3; D unclear. Germline loops: CDR1 GTSNPN, CDR2 SVGIG (reference sequence). The V end lost 2 bases, the J end lost 0 bases, and 8 bases lay between the germline ends. The CDR3 is 14 residues long. This CDR3 reads CAWSRTYSGNTIYF. The CDR3 DNA sequence: TGTGCCTGGAGTCGGACTTACTCTGGAAACACCATATATTTT. Variable domain in full (rest from reference TRBV30 and TRBJ1-3): SQTIHQWPATLVQPVGSPLSLECTVEGTSNPNLYWYRQAAGRGLQLLFYSVGIGQISSEVPQNLSASRPQDRQFILSSKKLLLSDSGFYLCAWSRTYSGNTIYFGEGSWLTVV.

This chain connects TRBV12-3 or TRBV12-4 to TRBJ1-1; TRBD1 aligns across 7 bases. The CDR3 spans 11 residues. The V gene end was trimmed by 6 bases and the J gene end by 11 bases; junction bases not matched to a gene: 6. The CDR3 loop reads CASRHRGGAFF. As DNA, the CDR3 is TGTGCCAGCAGACACAGGGGTGGGGCTTTCTTT.

V usage is TRBV11-1 and J usage is TRBJ1-6; D unresolved. Trimming stripped 3 bases from V and 10 bases from J, with 16 bases between. CDR3 length equals 15 residues. In germline, CDR1 is SGHAT, CDR2 FQDESV (reference sequence). CDR3 in amino acids: CASSFRTGDLSPLHF. CDR3 DNA: TGTGCCAGCAGCTTTCGGACGGGAGATCTATCACCCCTCCACTTT.